The present T cell receptor (beta chain) was sequenced within a study of a mutant IDH1 vaccine in newly diagnosed glioma. Whole-study context: Vaccination began 4-6 weeks post radiotherapy alone, or with temozolomide cycles. Beforehand, treatment had been radiotherapy, temozolomide, or both; the majority received both. Whole-study results and caveats: Across multiple MHC alleles, approximately 93% of patients had vaccine-induced responses. There seemed to be no relation between pseudoprogression and changes in top peripheral T cell clonotypes.

As concerns this clone: The antigen is not known.

TCRdb keeps only in-frame clones here, not all; method: immunoSEQ multiplex PCR. The data contain under 150,000 clones, under 90% of them singletons. Time point specified: week 11, during vaccination. Mutant IDH1 20-mer peptide, at 300 ug, made up each vaccine dose, with topical imiquimod. This receptor was obtained from a woman between 45 and 65 years old with glioma. Specimen: PBMCs, collected from a glioma patient whose treatment included an IDH1 peptide vaccine.

In nucleotides, the CDR3 is TGTGCCAGCAGCTTAGCGATCGATGAGGAGACCCAGTACTTC. It encodes CASSLAIDEETQYF. V is TRBV7-9 and J is TRBJ2-5; D is uncertain. This CDR3 is built from 14 residues. In germline, CDR1 is SEHNR, CDR2 FQNEAQ (reference sequence). Trimming removed 0 bases at V and 5 bases at J, with 10 bases between.